What follows are 19 T cell receptor beta chains derived from one specimen sequenced in a study of Graves' ophthalmopathy and Graves' hyperthyroidism. Researchers took RNA transcripts and amplified TCR beta CDR3 regions from them. Scientists carried out first-round RT-PCR using HTBI primers and then a second-round multiplex PCR. TCRdb used MiXCR to reprocess the multiplex PCR reads, holding one entry per CDR3 protein. The sample has a few hundred thousand distinct CDR3 sequences; about 18% are singletons. Input material: peripheral blood. All receptors come from a woman under 30 with Graves' ophthalmopathy.

At least ten counts were recorded for this clonotype. V usage is TRBV12-3 or TRBV12-4 and J usage is TRBJ2-5; D is possibly TRBD2 (6 bases). The CDR3 extends over 12 amino acids. Deletions cut 6 bases from V and 5 bases from J, with 10 bases between. In DNA, the CDR3 is TGTGCCAGCAGGCGGGGTGTTGAGACCCAGTACTTC. Residues: CASRRGVETQYF.

This clonotype appeared a few times. The CDR3 DNA follows: TGCAGTGCCTCCCTTATGAACACTGAAGCTTTCTTT. Translated: CSASLMNTEAFF. The chain is built from TRBV20-1 and TRBJ1-1; unclear D gene. This CDR3 has 12 residues. The germline V and J ends were trimmed by 6 bases and 0 bases, with 8 bases remaining between them. CDR1 DFQATT and CDR2 SNEGSKA come from the germline V gene (reference sequence).

V is TRBV19 and J is TRBJ1-5; possibly TRBD1 for D (6 bases). Trimming pared 7 bases from V and 5 bases from J, leaving 15 bases between. The CDR3 consists of 14 residues. Germline CDR1 and CDR2: LNHDA and SQIVND (reference sequence). CDR3 loop: CASTNGQSDQPQHF. For the CDR3, the DNA is TGTGCCAGTACCAACGGACAGTCTGATCAGCCCCAGCATTTT.

This clonotype was counted at least ten times. The genes are TRBV12-3 or TRBV12-4 and TRBJ1-2; a possible D gene is TRBD1 (5 bases). Trimming took 5 bases from V and 4 from J, leaving 14 bases between them. This CDR3 region has 14 residues. Written as DNA, the CDR3 is TGTGCCAGCAGTCTGCCGGAGGGGACCTATGGCTACACCTTC. Amino acids: CASSLPEGTYGYTF.

In its sample, this clonotype was seen many times. The chain recombines TRBV6-5 with TRBJ1-3; D ambiguous. Germline V CDR1 and CDR2: MNHEY, SVGAGI. The CDR3 sequence is 17 residues long. V lost 2 bases to trimming and J lost 0 bases, with 14 bases between them. The CDR3 here is CASSYGEVVSSGNTIYF. Here the CDR3 DNA reads TGTGCCAGCAGTTACGGAGAGGTGGTGAGCTCTGGAAACACCATATATTTT.

This clonotype was counted at least ten times. This sequence joins TRBV18 and TRBJ1-1; a possible D gene is TRBD1 (5 bases). This CDR3 contains 13 residues. Germline values: CDR1 KGHSH, CDR2 LQKENI. V gave up 5 bases and J gave up 1 base, with 8 bases separating them. The CDR3 is CASSGGPNTEAFF. The CDR3 DNA is TGTGCCAGCTCAGGGGGTCCGAACACTGAAGCTTTCTTT. The variable domain in full, with the rest retrieved from reference TRBV18 and TRBJ1-1, is NAGVMQNPRHLVRRRGQEARLRCSPMKGHSHVYWYRQLPEEGLKFMVYLQKENIIDESGMPKERFSAEFPKEGPSILRIQQVVRGDSAAYFCASSGGPNTEAFFGQGTRLTVV.

The chain couples TRBV28 to TRBJ2-5; possible D gene TRBD2, 5 bases. V dropped 1 base and J dropped 7 bases, with 22 bases sitting between them. The CDR3 contains 17 residues. Germline loops: CDR1 MDHEN, CDR2 SYDVKM. CDR3 protein: CASSLSSIGPHEGTQYF. As DNA, the CDR3 is TGTGCCAGCAGTTTATCAAGTATTGGGCCCCATGAGGGGACCCAGTACTTC.

Many counts were recorded for this clonotype. V gene TRBV27 combines with J gene TRBJ2-2; possibly TRBD1 or TRBD2 for D (5 bases each). Germline V gives CDR1 MNHEY, CDR2 SMNVEV (reference sequence). V was shortened by 5 bases and J by 4 bases, with 14 bases between the two germline ends. The CDR3 loop spans 15 amino acids. CDR3 bases: TGTGCCAGCAGTAGGGACCCCTATGGCACCGGGGAGCTGTTTTTT. This translates into CASSRDPYGTGELFF.

This clonotype was observed many times. This chain joins TRBV6-2 or TRBV6-3 and TRBJ1-1; no firm D call. V gave up 2 bases and J gave up 0 bases, with 7 bases separating them. CDR1 is MNHEY and CDR2 is SVGEGT in the germline V gene. There are 14 residues in the CDR3. CDR3 DNA: TGTGCCAGCAGTTACCCGATTCTGAACACTGAAGCTTTCTTT. Protein: CASSYPILNTEAFF.

V gene TRBV6-5 combines with J gene TRBJ2-2; no reliable D call. V was shortened by 4 bases and J by 6 bases, with 6 bases between the two germline ends. Germline V lookup: CDR1 MNHEY, CDR2 SVGAGI. The CDR3 sequence is 12 residues long. The CDR3 region is CASSFGPGELFF. The CDR3 region has the DNA TGTGCCAGCAGTTTTGGACCCGGGGAGCTGTTTTTT.

This clonotype has at least ten counts. This chain joins TRBV12-3 or TRBV12-4 and TRBJ2-7, with no clear D. This CDR3 comprises 13 residues. Between the trimmed V and J ends, which lost 6 bases and 2 bases, there was a span of 11 bases. In DNA, the CDR3 is TGTGCCAGCAGCTTAAGACTCCCCTACGAGCAGTACTTC. Protein: CASSLRLPYEQYF.

The V call is TRBV7-9, the J call TRBJ2-5, with 10 bases lining up with TRBD1. CDR3 size: 16 residues. V was clipped by 5 bases and J by 4 bases; unmatched bases: 10. CDR1 and CDR2 from the germline V gene are SEHNR and FQNEAQ (reference sequence). CDR3 bases: TGTGCCAGCAGCGAGTTTGTCCGGACAGGGGGAGAGACCCAGTACTTC. This gives the protein CASSEFVRTGGETQYF.

In this sample, this clonotype turned up many times. The genes are TRBV2 and TRBJ2-5, with D perhaps assigned TRBD1 or TRBD2 (7 bases each). From germline, CDR1 is SNHLY and CDR2 FYNNEI. The CDR3 is 14 residues long. V was trimmed by 3 bases and J by 5 bases, leaving 13 bases between them. The CDR3 DNA sequence: TGTGCCAGCAGTGACCCAGGGGGGGGTGAGACCCAGTACTTC. It codes for CASSDPGGGETQYF.

This clonotype was recorded many times. The chain couples TRBV27 to TRBJ1-5; TRBD1 agrees at 8 bases. Trimming at V came to 9 bases and at J to 6 bases, leaving 10 bases not matched to a gene. Germline-derived CDR1 and CDR2 are MNHEY and SMNVEV (reference sequence). The CDR3 has 14 amino acids. In nucleotides, the CDR3 is TGTGCCAGTAAAGGGACAGGTGCACTTCAGCCCCAGCATTTT. Encoded protein: CASKGTGALQPQHF.

There are many counts of this clonotype. This chain links TRBV5-1 with TRBJ2-2; D gene unclear. The germline V gene has CDR1 SGHRS and CDR2 YFSETQ. The CDR3 loop spans 15 amino acids. V lost 4 bases and J 8 bases, leaving 18 bases between the germline ends. The CDR3 nucleotides read TGCGCCAGCAGCCGCCGCGACTCCCTGGGGGGGGAGCTGTTTTTT. It codes for CASSRRDSLGGELFF.

This clonotype was seen at least ten times. J is TRBJ2-7 and V is TRBV7-2; 12 nucleotides align to TRBD2. V lost 4 bases to trimming and J lost 3 bases; unmatched junction nucleotides: 7. CDR1 SGHTA and CDR2 FQGNSA come from the germline V gene. This CDR3 is built from 16 residues. For the CDR3, the DNA is TGTGCCAGCAGCTCATACGGACTAGCGGGAAACTACGAGCAGTACTTC. It yields the protein CASSSYGLAGNYEQYF.

The table lists this clonotype with many counts. The chain couples TRBV5-1 to TRBJ1-6; D is perhaps TRBD1 (6 bases). The germline V gene has CDR1 SGHRS and CDR2 YFSETQ. The CDR3 runs to 14 residues. The germline V and J ends were trimmed by 3 bases and 8 bases, with 12 bases remaining between them. The CDR3 sequence is CASSSQGRDSPLHF. CDR3 sequence (DNA): TGCGCCAGCAGCTCCCAGGGGAGGGATTCACCCCTCCACTTT.

This clonotype has at least ten counts. This chain joins TRBV28 and TRBJ2-2, with D possibly being TRBD2 (6 bases). The CDR3 contains 16 residues. V was cut by 7 bases and J by 1 base, with 16 bases left in between. Germline lookup yields CDR1 MDHEN and CDR2 SYDVKM. The CDR3 coding sequence is TGTGCCAGCACTTTGGGAGGACCACAGAACACCGGGGAGCTGTTTTTT. Protein: CASTLGGPQNTGELFF.

This chain uses TRBV27 with TRBJ2-2; the D gene is possibly TRBD1 (6 bases). This CDR3 region has 13 residues. CDR1 and CDR2 from the germline V gene are MNHEY and SMNVEV (reference sequence). Trimming took 5 bases from V and 15 from J, leaving 19 bases between them. CDR3 sequence reads: CASSPQGNPRVFF. CDR3 bases: TGTGCCAGCAGTCCCCAGGGGAATCCTCGGGTGTTTTTT.